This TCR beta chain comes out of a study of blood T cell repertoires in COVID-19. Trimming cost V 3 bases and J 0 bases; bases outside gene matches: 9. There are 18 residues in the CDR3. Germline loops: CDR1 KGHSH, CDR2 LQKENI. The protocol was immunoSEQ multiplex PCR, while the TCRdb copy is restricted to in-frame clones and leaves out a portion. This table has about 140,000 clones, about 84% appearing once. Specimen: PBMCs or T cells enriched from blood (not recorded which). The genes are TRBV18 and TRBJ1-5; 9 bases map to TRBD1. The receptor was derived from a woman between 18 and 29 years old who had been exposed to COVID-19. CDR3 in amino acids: CASSPGQGRGYSNQPQHF. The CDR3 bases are TGTGCCAGCTCACCGGGACAGGGAAGGGGTTATAGCAATCAGCCCCAGCATTTT.